Listed here are 11 T cell receptor beta chains from one sample, sequenced in a study of blood T cell repertoires in COVID-19. Assay: immunoSEQ multiplex PCR; the TCRdb copy retains only in-frame clones and omits some. The table includes a few hundred thousand clones, roughly 84% detected once. What was sequenced was PBMCs or T cells enriched from blood (not recorded which). These receptors were collected from a woman in her 40s who had recovered from COVID-19.

V and J are TRBV6-5 and TRBJ2-3; D is unresolved. The CDR3 covers 13 residues. Germline-derived CDR1 and CDR2 are MNHEY and SVGAGI. The V and J ends lost 5 bases and 3 bases respectively, with 9 bases between them. DNA for the CDR3: TGTGCCAGCAGTCGCTCTCGGACAGATACGCAGTATTTT. This encodes CASSRSRTDTQYF.

The chain links TRBV10-3 to TRBJ1-1; the D is unclear. The CDR3 is made up of 14 amino acids. Germline-derived CDR1 and CDR2 are ENHRY and SYGVKD. V was clipped by 4 bases and J by 3 bases, with 12 bases between them. The CDR3 spells CAISGRSTDTEAFF. CDR3 DNA: TGTGCCATCAGTGGCAGGTCTACGGACACTGAAGCTTTCTTT.

The rearrangement uses TRBV11-2 and TRBJ1-1, with 11 positions matching TRBD1. The germline V gene has CDR1 SGHAT and CDR2 FQNNGV. The CDR3 is 15 residues long. J gave up 5 bases and V 5 bases, and 7 bases lay outside the gene matches. The CDR3 loop reads CASSHYRDRGTEAFF. In DNA, the CDR3 is TGTGCCAGCAGCCACTACCGGGACAGGGGGACTGAAGCTTTCTTT. The full variable domain, with the rest looked up from reference TRBV11-2 and TRBJ1-1, is EAGVAQSPRYKIIEKRQSVAFWCNPISGHATLYWYQQILGQGPKLLIQFQNNGVVDDSQLPKDRFSAERLKGVDSTLKIQPAKLEDSAVYLCASSHYRDRGTEAFFGQGTRLTVV.

The chain links TRBV10-1 to TRBJ2-3; 7 bases agree with TRBD2. Losses at the gene ends were 0 bases for V and 7 bases for J; bases not matched to a gene: 4. The CDR3 is 14 amino acids. Looked up from germline, CDR1 is WNHNN and CDR2 is SYGVQD (reference sequence). CDR3 sequence reads: CASSESREWNTQYF. The CDR3 DNA is TGCGCCAGCAGTGAGTCGCGGGAGTGGAATACGCAGTATTTT.

The V gene is TRBV13, the J gene TRBJ2-1; no clear D. The CDR3 covers 12 residues. Germline V gene sequence: CDR1 PRHDT, CDR2 FYEKMQ (reference sequence). V lost 3 bases and J lost 6, with 6 bases in between. The CDR3 coding sequence is TGTGCCAGCAGCTTGGGCCCCAATGAGCAGTTCTTC. Amino acid sequence: CASSLGPNEQFF.

This clone was detected only once. This chain joins TRBV30 and TRBJ2-3; 11 positions match TRBD2. CDR1 and CDR2 (germline): GTSNPN, SVGIG (reference sequence). The CDR3 runs to 17 residues. V lost 0 bases and J lost 5; bases outside the gene matches: 10. CDR3 protein: CAWSVPLLAGEGDTQYF. The CDR3 region has the DNA TGTGCCTGGAGTGTACCCCTACTAGCGGGAGAAGGAGATACGCAGTATTTT.

The V gene is TRBV27, the J gene TRBJ1-5; D uncertain. In germline, CDR1 is MNHEY, CDR2 SMNVEV (reference sequence). Between the trimmed V and J ends, which lost 6 bases and 0 bases, there was a span of 6 bases. CDR3 size: 13 residues. CDR3 sequence reads: CASRQNSNQPQHF. The CDR3 DNA sequence: TGTGCCAGCAGGCAGAATAGCAATCAGCCCCAGCATTTT.

This clone was seen a few times. The chain has TRBV7-2 and TRBJ1-2; 11 bases fit TRBD1. This CDR3 is 14 amino acids long. Losses at the gene ends were 5 bases for V and 2 bases for J; bases not matched to a gene: 1. Germline CDR1 reads SGHTA; CDR2 reads FQGNSA. Here the CDR3 reads CASSRDRGNYGYTF. DNA of the CDR3: TGTGCCAGCAGCCGGGACAGGGGGAACTATGGCTACACCTTC.

The V and J genes are TRBV2 and TRBJ2-3; TRBD2 matches 7 bases. From germline, CDR1 is SNHLY and CDR2 FYNNEI. The CDR3 is 14 amino acids. J lost 6 bases, V lost 4 bases, and 7 bases had no gene match. The CDR3 loop is CASSATSDSDTQYF. CDR3 nucleotide sequence: TGTGCCAGCAGTGCAACTAGCGACTCGGATACGCAGTATTTT.

This clone was seen repeatedly, ten times or more. V gene TRBV24-1 combines with J gene TRBJ2-5; 8 bases are a match to TRBD2. Germline CDR1 is KGHDR and CDR2 is SFDVKD. With 6 bases clipped from V and 1 base from J, the junction kept 6 bases outside the gene matches. The length of the CDR3 is 15 residues. CDR3 region: CATSFSGTSQETQYF. The CDR3 coding sequence is TGTGCCACCAGTTTCTCCGGGACTAGCCAAGAGACCCAGTACTTC.

This clone was picked up a small number of times. The V call is TRBV7-9, the J call TRBJ2-7; the D gene is possibly TRBD2 (5 bases). V lost 3 bases, J lost 2 bases, and 17 bases lay in between. The CDR3 loop spans 16 amino acids. CDR1 and CDR2 (germline): SEHNR, FQNEAQ (reference sequence). CDR3 region: CASSLGAGSIAYEQYF. In DNA form, the CDR3 reads TGTGCCAGCAGCTTGGGAGCAGGATCAATCGCCTACGAGCAGTACTTC. Full variable domain (remainder filled in from reference TRBV7-9 and TRBJ2-7): DTGVSQNPRHKITKRGQNVTFRCDPISEHNRLYWYRQTLGQGPEFLTYFQNEAQLEKSRLLSDRFSAERPKGSFSTLEIQRTEQGDSAMYLCASSLGAGSIAYEQYFGPGTRLTVT.